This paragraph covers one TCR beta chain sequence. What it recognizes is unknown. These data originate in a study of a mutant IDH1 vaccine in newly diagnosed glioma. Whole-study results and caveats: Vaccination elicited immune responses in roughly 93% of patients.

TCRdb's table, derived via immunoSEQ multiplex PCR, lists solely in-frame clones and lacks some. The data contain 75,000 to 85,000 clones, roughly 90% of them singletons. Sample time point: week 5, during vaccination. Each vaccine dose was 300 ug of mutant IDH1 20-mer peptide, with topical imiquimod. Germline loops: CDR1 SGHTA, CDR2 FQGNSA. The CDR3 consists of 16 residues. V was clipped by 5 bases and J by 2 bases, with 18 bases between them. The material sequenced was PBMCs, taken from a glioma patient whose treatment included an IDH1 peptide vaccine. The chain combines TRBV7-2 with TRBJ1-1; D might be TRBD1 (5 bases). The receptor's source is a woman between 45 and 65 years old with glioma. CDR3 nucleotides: TGTGCCAGCAGCGACCCTGGGGACCCGGAAAACACTGAAGCTTTCTTT. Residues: CASSDPGDPENTEAFF.